This T cell receptor (beta chain) was sequenced for a study of T-cell reconstitution after alpha-beta-depleted transplantation in children. Unique molecular identifiers were used in preparing the TCRbeta library. TCRdb re-analysed the PCR reads in MiXCR, keeping a single row per CDR3 protein. The sample lists over 450,000 distinct CDR3 sequences, about 10% occurring once. Germline CDR1 reads KGHDR; CDR2 reads SFDVKD. The CDR3 loop spans 14 amino acids. The V end lost 3 bases, the J end lost 3 bases, and 9 bases lay between the germline ends. Study-wide results and limits: The origin of alpha-beta T cells about two months after transplant was reportedly several hundred expanded graft clones. Counts and diversity of T cells one year after transplant came mostly from newly produced T cells. It was surviving recipient T cells and thymic progenitors that gave some patients high TCRbeta diversity at day 60.

This clonotype has ten or more counts. The antigen is undetermined. The sequencing used PBMCs, collected before TCRalphabeta/CD19-depleted stem cell transplant. J is TRBJ2-3 and V is TRBV24-1; D call uncertain. This receptor was taken from a child aged 2 to 10 with inherited bone marrow failure, due to receive a stem cell transplant. CDR3 nucleotide sequence: TGTGCCACCAGTGATCCTGGGTGGACAGATACGCAGTATTTT. It codes for CATSDPGWTDTQYF.